These 20 T cell receptor beta chains came from one sample sequenced in a study of T-cell memory formation after mild COVID-19. TCRdb re-derived calls from the 5' RACE reads in MiXCR, one entry per CDR3 protein. The sample carries under 200,000 distinct CDR3 sequences, over 10% recorded once. Material: PBMCs or a T cell subset sorted from them (not recorded which). These receptors originate from a man aged 18 to 30 who had mild COVID-19 (a few samples of this study predate the infection). Cell type and time point are not known.

The rearrangement uses TRBV7-2 and TRBJ1-2; D is perhaps TRBD1 (5 bases). Germline V CDR1 and CDR2: SGHTA, FQGNSA. The length of the CDR3 is 13 residues. V lost 5 bases and J 7 bases, leaving 14 bases between the germline ends. This CDR3 is CASSPPAGLGYTF. CDR3 in DNA: TGTGCCAGCAGCCCCCCGGCAGGGCTTGGCTACACCTTC. Filled out from reference TRBV7-2 and TRBJ1-2, the complete variable domain reads GAGVSQSPSNKVTEKGKDVELRCDPISGHTALYWYRQSLGQGLEFLIYFQGNSAPDKSGLPSDRFSAERTGGSVSTLTIQRTQQEDSAVYLCASSPPAGLGYTFGSGTRLTVV.

The chain links TRBV7-3 to TRBJ2-5; 9 nucleotides match TRBD2. The junction had 1 base not matched to a gene; V was cut back by 3 bases and J by 5 bases. The CDR3 totals 13 residues. The germline V gene has CDR1 SGHTA and CDR2 FQGTGA. DNA for the CDR3: TGTGCCAGCAGCTTGCGGGAGGGCGAGACCCAGTACTTC. Residues: CASSLREGETQYF.

This clonotype came up a few times. V is TRBV18 and J is TRBJ1-3, with 11 bases matching TRBD1. Germline assignment: CDR1 KGHSH and CDR2 LQKENI. J was trimmed by 2 bases and V by 0 bases; bases with no gene match: 0. The CDR3 sequence is 16 residues long. The CDR3 DNA sequence: TGTGCCAGCTCACCACCGGGACAGGGGGCTGGAAACACCATATATTTT. It yields the protein CASSPPGQGAGNTIYF.

This clonotype was found a few times. V usage is TRBV4-3 and J usage is TRBJ1-6; perhaps TRBD1 as D (5 bases). Trimming left V 0 bases short and J 7 bases short, with 10 bases between. The CDR3 sequence is 15 residues long. Looked up from germline, CDR1 is LGHNA and CDR2 is YSLEER. DNA for the CDR3: TGCGCCAGCAGCCAAGATCTCGGGGGAAATTCACCCCTCCACTTT. This sequence encodes CASSQDLGGNSPLHF.

This clonotype showed up just a few times. V gene TRBV4-3 combines with J gene TRBJ1-2; no definite D call. V lost 0 bases, J lost 4 bases, and 12 bases lay in between. CDR3 length: 15 residues. Germline V gene data show CDR1 as LGHNA and CDR2 as YSLEER. The CDR3 protein is CASSQDFRVGYGYTF. The CDR3 region has the DNA TGCGCCAGCAGCCAAGATTTCCGGGTAGGCTATGGCTACACCTTC.

This clonotype has more than one count but fewer than ten. This chain links TRBV12-3 or TRBV12-4 with TRBJ2-6; D not resolved. V was shortened by 2 bases and J by 2 bases, with 7 bases between the two germline ends. The length of the CDR3 is 15 residues. The CDR3 region has the DNA TGTGCCAGCAGTTTAAGGGCGCCTGGGGCCAACGTCCTGACTTTC. Translating it yields CASSLRAPGANVLTF.

This clonotype was found a few times. This chain connects TRBV6-5 to TRBJ1-1; 9 bases map to TRBD1. The length of the CDR3 is 16 residues. Per the germline V gene, CDR1 is MNHEY and CDR2 is SVGAGI. The ends lost 6 bases at V and 3 bases at J; junction bases unmatched: 11. CDR3: CASSFLPGQGHTEAFF. CDR3 coding DNA: TGTGCCAGCAGCTTTCTACCGGGACAGGGCCACACTGAAGCTTTCTTT.

This clonotype showed up just a few times. The gene calls are TRBV7-2 and TRBJ1-6; 7 positions match TRBD1. This CDR3 region has 14 residues. The V and J ends lost 3 bases and 8 bases, in that order; junction bases with no gene match: 4. Germline V CDR1 and CDR2: SGHTA, FQGNSA. CDR3 sequence: CASSFRDSHSPLHF. Here the CDR3 DNA reads TGTGCCAGCAGCTTCCGGGACAGCCATTCACCCCTCCACTTT.

This clonotype has just a few counts. This chain connects TRBV18 to TRBJ1-6; D is ambiguous. CDR1 is KGHSH, CDR2 LQKENI, per germline. V lost 6 bases, J lost 10 bases, and 22 bases lay in between. This CDR3 is built from 16 residues. The CDR3 sequence: CASSPAHGGIQSPLHF. CDR3 sequence (DNA): TGTGCCAGCTCCCCCGCTCATGGAGGAATACAATCACCCCTCCACTTT.

This clonotype was counted a few times. The gene calls are TRBV4-2 and TRBJ1-5; D might be TRBD1 (5 bases). The CDR3 runs 16 residues. V dropped 0 bases and J dropped 6 bases, with 15 bases sitting between them. In germline, CDR1 is LGHNA, CDR2 YNFKEQ. The CDR3 is CASSQDPGAGGQPQHF. The DNA of the CDR3 is TGTGCCAGCAGCCAAGATCCCGGGGCGGGAGGTCAGCCCCAGCATTTT.

This clonotype was seen more than once but under ten times. The J gene is TRBJ1-2, the V gene TRBV7-2; D possibly corresponds to TRBD1 (6 bases). The CDR3 has 13 residues. V was shortened by 3 bases and J by 6 bases, with 11 bases between the two germline ends. Germline V CDR1 and CDR2: SGHTA, FQGNSA. The CDR3 region is CASSFSRGDGYTF. CDR3 DNA: TGTGCCAGCAGCTTCTCTAGGGGGGATGGCTACACCTTC.

The sample holds one count of this clonotype. The CDR3 loop is CASRQGEGHEQFF. CDR3 DNA sequence: TGTGCCAGCAGACAGGGGGAGGGTCATGAGCAGTTCTTC. The chain uses TRBV5-4 and TRBJ2-1; D is possibly TRBD1 (8 bases). There are 13 residues in the CDR3. CDR1 SGHNT and CDR2 YYREEE come from the germline V gene (reference sequence). With 5 bases removed from V and 8 bases from J, the gap between germline ends came to 14 bases.

This clonotype appeared a few times. The CDR3 protein is CASRNIRHNEQFF. The DNA of the CDR3 is TGTGCCAGCAGGAATATCCGCCACAATGAGCAGTTCTTC. The chain carries TRBV5-6 and TRBJ2-1, with D hard to call. V shed 5 bases and J shed 5 bases, with 11 bases lying between them. The CDR3 totals 13 residues. CDR1 and CDR2 (germline): SGHDT, YYEEEE.

The sample holds a few counts of this clonotype. The chain combines TRBV7-2 with TRBJ2-3; tentatively, D is TRBD2 (7 bases). Germline CDR1 reads SGHTA; CDR2 reads FQGNSA. V gave up 4 bases and J gave up 1 base, with 12 bases separating them. The CDR3 spans 15 residues. DNA for the CDR3: TGTGCCAGCAGCTGGGGGGGCCGGGGCACAGATACGCAGTATTTT. Amino acid sequence: CASSWGGRGTDTQYF. The full variable domain, with the rest looked up from reference TRBV7-2 and TRBJ2-3, is GAGVSQSPSNKVTEKGKDVELRCDPISGHTALYWYRQSLGQGLEFLIYFQGNSAPDKSGLPSDRFSAERTGGSVSTLTIQRTQQEDSAVYLCASSWGGRGTDTQYFGPGTRLTVL.

The rearrangement uses TRBV3-1 and TRBJ1-2; a weak D match, TRBD1 (5 bases). V shed 1 base and J shed 4 bases, with 7 bases lying between them. The CDR3 loop spans 13 amino acids. CDR1 LGHDT and CDR2 YNNKEL come from the germline V gene (reference sequence). The DNA for the CDR3 is TGTGCCAGCAGCCAAGCAGGGACCTATGGCTACACCTTC. Translation gives CASSQAGTYGYTF.

In this sample, this clonotype turned up a few times. The chain combines TRBV4-1 with TRBJ2-5, with D possibly TRBD2 on 5 matching bases. The V gene's germline CDR1 is MGHRA and CDR2 YSYEKL. Between the trimmed V and J ends, which lost 0 bases and 2 bases, there was a span of 7 bases. This CDR3 has 14 amino acids. CDR3 DNA sequence: TGCGCCAGCAGCCAAGATCTAGCTCAAGAGACCCAGTACTTC. Its translation: CASSQDLAQETQYF.

V and J are TRBV6-1 and TRBJ2-3; D is tentatively TRBD1 or TRBD2 (6 bases each). Per germline, CDR1 MNHNS and CDR2 SASEGT. Trimming cost V 8 bases and J 1 base, with 16 bases left between them. The CDR3 runs to 15 residues. The CDR3 here is CASAGPGARTDTQYF. For the CDR3, the DNA is TGTGCCAGCGCAGGCCCGGGGGCGCGCACAGATACGCAGTATTTT.

V is TRBV27 and J is TRBJ2-3; D is unresolved. This CDR3 comprises 14 residues. V lost 3 bases, J lost 2 bases, and 9 bases lay in between. The germline V gene has CDR1 MNHEY and CDR2 SMNVEV (reference sequence). CDR3 in amino acids: CASSFSTNTDTQYF. The CDR3 nucleotides are TGTGCCAGCAGTTTCTCGACAAACACAGATACGCAGTATTTT.

The V call is TRBV6-2 or TRBV6-3, the J call TRBJ2-3; TRBD1 matches 10 bases. Germline CDR1 is MNHEY and CDR2 is SVGEGT. The V gene end was trimmed by 5 bases and the J gene end by 4 bases; junction bases not matched to a gene: 6. The CDR3 loop spans 15 amino acids. The CDR3 region is CASSTDRGWPDTQYF. As DNA, the CDR3 is TGTGCCAGCAGTACGGACAGGGGGTGGCCAGATACGCAGTATTTT.

The rearrangement links TRBV20-1 to TRBJ2-1; TRBD2 matches at 12 bases. Germline V gene sequence: CDR1 DFQATT, CDR2 SNEGSKA (reference sequence). V was pared by 6 bases and J by 2 bases, with 14 bases of the junction left unmatched. The CDR3 consists of 18 residues. This CDR3 is CSARSASGGAGTYNEQFF. CDR3 DNA sequence: TGCAGTGCAAGATCGGCTAGCGGGGGGGCCGGAACCTACAATGAGCAGTTCTTC.